The text below deals with one T cell receptor (beta chain). Arm-PCR of CDR3 regions with iRepertoire HTBI primers generated TCR beta libraries. TCRdb used MiXCR to reprocess the multiplex PCR reads, holding one entry per CDR3 protein. The sample consists of over 500,000 distinct CDR3 sequences, roughly 16% of them appearing once. The data stem from a study of regulatory T cells in long-lasting Graves disease. Time point of the sample: newly diagnosed GD, antithyroid drugs for less than 3 months. Isolated PBMC RNA provided the starting material for the TCR library. One endocrinology department in Xi'an, China, was where patients came from. These same data were also listed under a study on T cells in Graves' hyperthyroidism and ophthalmopathy. That study adds: An initial round of RT-PCR targeting the TCR CDR3 relied on the HTBI primer set.

The sequenced sample was peripheral blood mononuclear cells (PBMCs), obtained at new diagnosis, from a patient treated with antithyroid drugs. The receptor comes from a man aged 18 to 29 with Graves disease.

DNA for the CDR3: TGCAGTGCTATCATTCGGGGTAACACTGAAGCTTTCTTT. Amino acid sequence: CSAIIRGNTEAFF. V and J are TRBV20-1 and TRBJ1-1; D is undetermined. The CDR3 length is 13 residues. The V end was cut by 4 bases, the J end by 2 bases, with 11 bases between. CDR1 DFQATT and CDR2 SNEGSKA come from the germline V gene (reference sequence).